This T cell receptor beta chain was captured in a study of identical twins (TCRdb year 2016). Background for the entire study: The study deep-sequenced TCR alpha and beta repertoires from monozygotic twins, unrelated adults of various ages and cord blood to test whether fetal clonotypes persist. To rule out contamination, replicate twin experiments were performed at different times with different library preparation protocols.

This clonotype was seen more than once but under ten times. It lacks a known antigen. Within one base of it there is no much larger clone, and no base qualities were kept. All donors were healthy Caucasians. The twin cohort consisted of three pairs of female monozygotic twins, all aged roughly 18 to 30 years. Peripheral blood mononuclear cells were the source from which RNA for the TCR libraries was isolated. Findings and caveats that apply to the study as a whole: Compared with coincidental sharing between unrelated individuals, out-of-frame TCR alpha sequences shared between twins showed an excess of sequences with low generation probability. Because the same donors could not be followed over many years, the conclusions depended on cross-sectional statistical analysis. Zero-insertion analyses could be partly confounded by invariant T cells such as MAIT and iNKT, although diverse VJ usage argued against such confounding for most clonotypes. A weaker excess of twin sharing was found in beta out-of-frame sequences because the signal-to-noise ratio was lowered by fewer shared sequences. Fewer insertions were carried by abundant cord blood beta clonotypes; a weaker similar trend was observed in young adult naive repertoires, while no such trend was observed in memory repertoires. In monozygotic twins, recombination models systematically underestimated out-of-frame TCR alpha sharing, but the models matched the sharing seen between unrelated individuals.

Library preparation used 5' RACE. Sequencing instrument: Illumina HiSeq 2000. A universal primer binding site was added through template switching, and the final cDNA carried a unique molecular identifier so that TCR cDNA molecules could be counted accurately. Specific primers in the conserved constant-segment region were used to synthesize first-strand cDNA for the TCR alpha and beta chains. To control for contamination, every cDNA library was double barcoded, receiving both a SMART-Mk sample barcode and Illumina barcodes. Two successive PCR steps introduced TruSeq adapter sequences along with Illumina sample barcodes. TCR alpha and beta cDNA libraries were sequenced on the Illumina HiSeq platform with custom primers. On the authors' methods: MiGEC processed the raw reads to extract unique molecular identifiers, while MiXCR was used to determine the CDR3 positions. For each individual, recombination models were inferred using an EM algorithm with the repgenHMM and IGoR tools. Shared clonotype analysis was performed with the tcR package in R, normalizing sharing by the product of cloneset sizes. To study raw recombination without the effects of thymic and clonal selection, out-of-frame nonproductive sequences were analyzed. Clones were called with MiXCR by TCRdb after fastp trimmed the public reads at Q25, and only in-frame beta chains were retained. Each CDR3 protein gets just one entry, which takes the most common genes and DNA from the rows behind it. These V and J calls originate from TCRdb's pipeline instead of the authors' own analysis. This sample is represented by 600,000 to 800,000 distinct CDR3 sequences; about 20% of them were singletons. About 4.3% of the sample lies in the top ten.

These data also featured in a second study, about T cells expressing NK-cell markers. From the second report: TCR beta-chain repertoires were profiled in sorted CD3+CD56+NKG2C+, CD3+CD56+NKG2C- and CD3+CD56-NKG2C+ T-cell subsets from roughly eight donors. Among the eight sequenced donors, seven were HCMV-seropositive and one was HCMV-seronegative. To restrict sorting to alphabetaTCR-expressing T cells, an anti-gammadeltaTCR antibody was added in several experiments. In more than five donors, the dominant CD3+CD56+NKG2C+ clonotypes were found to rank among the top 10 CD8+ clonotypes and to make up about 1.0-7.0% of CD8+ T cells. Those dominant clonotypes were again the most abundant among CD3+CD56-NKG2C+ cells in several donors, at roughly 28.3-65%. Whether the expanded NKG2C-expressing T cell clones were specific for HCMV antigens was left unclear. Randomly selected healthy volunteers, three men and five women, were used as the eight sequenced donors. HCMV serostatus was determined by detecting HCMV-specific IgG in serum with a commercial ELISA kit. Bulk peripheral blood T-cell repertoires were additionally sequenced from unsorted PBMC for several donors. Reads were demultiplexed and grouped by UMI with MIGEC, and clonotypes were assembled and quantified with MiTCR. To exclude erroneous sequences, only TCR cDNA sequences supported by at least two reads were retained. The tcR package was used for downstream repertoire analysis, with clonotypes matched between fractions based on CDR3 nucleotide sequence plus V segment. VDJmatch was used to annotate antigen specificity against VDJdb, with one amino acid substitution in CDR3 allowed.

The source material was PBMCs. This sequence originates from a young woman in good health.

CDR3 loop: CSAQRTTSNQPQHF. The sequenced DNA: TGCAGTGCCCAGAGGACCACTAGCAATCAGCCCCAGCATTTT. The chain joins TRBV20-1 to TRBJ1-5; no D gene call is confident. V loses 6 bases, J loses 0 bases, and the germline ends lie 12 bases apart. For CDR1 and CDR2, the germline V gene (reference sequence) lists DFQATT and SNEGSKA. The CDR3 runs 14 amino acids, cysteine and phenylalanine included. The retained sequence is limited to the CDR3, 42 bases, with the frame set at the first base.